Listed below are T cell receptor beta chains from one sample, sequenced in a study of technical replicates of blood from several donors. The protocol was immunoSEQ multiplex PCR, while the TCRdb copy is restricted to in-frame clones and leaves out a portion. The sample lists 60,000 or so clones; 97% were seen once. Sequenced: T cells isolated from PBMCs. Receptors originate from a human donor in good health. CDR3s include the opening cysteine and the closing phenylalanine or tryptophan. Fields, in order: J gene, D gene, clone size, CDR3 length, V gene, CDR3 DNA, CDR3 protein. D genes are given only for firm matches. Part of the rows lack a size; the others show once, few, many or a class for expanded clones.

TRBJ2-7	TRBD1	few	14	TRBV9	TGTGCCAGCAGCACAGGGGGCTGGGACTACGAGCAGTACTTC	CASSTGGWDYEQYF
TRBJ2-7	TRBD1	NA	15	TRBV30	TGTGCCTGGAGTGTCCTCGGACAGGGGGCAAAAGAGCAGTACTTC	CAWSVLGQGAKEQYF
TRBJ2-6	NA	NA	13	TRBV29-1	TGCAGCGTTATAGTTAGTGGGGCCAACGTCCTGACTTTC	CSVIVSGANVLTF
TRBJ2-7	TRBD1	NA	16	TRBV7-9	TGTGCCAGCAGGCCCGTCGGGGGACAGGGGATCTACGAGCAGTACTTC	CASRPVGGQGIYEQYF
TRBJ1-1	TRBD1	NA	13	TRBV27	TGTGCCAGCAAAGGGACAGCGAACACTGAAGCTTTCTTT	CASKGTANTEAFF
TRBJ1-1	TRBD1	NA	15	TRBV5-1	TGCGCCAGCAGCGGGGGACAGGGAATACGGACTGAAGCTTTCTTT	CASSGGQGIRTEAFF
TRBJ2-7	TRBD1	once	15	TRBV27	TGTGCCAGCAGACACGCGGGACAGGCCGTCCACGAGCAGTACTTC	CASRHAGQAVHEQYF
TRBJ1-5	NA	NA	15	TRBV4-1	TGCGCCAGCAGCCAAGTAAGGGAGAGCAATCAGCCCCAGCATTTT	CASSQVRESNQPQHF
TRBJ1-2	TRBD1	NA	15	TRBV19	TGTGCCAGTAGTATAGACTCGGGACAGGGATATGGCTACACCTTC	CASSIDSGQGYGYTF
TRBJ2-5	TRBD2	NA	14	TRBV5-1	TGCGCCAGCAAGGTAGCGGGAGGAGAAGAGACCCAGTACTTC	CASKVAGGEETQYF
TRBJ2-1	NA	NA	17	TRBV27	TGTGCCAGCAGTCCGCCTTTCGTCAGGGGGGCTTCCAATGAGCAGTTCTTC	CASSPPFVRGASNEQFF
TRBJ1-5	TRBD1	few	14	TRBV27	TGTGCCAGCAGTTTCGGACAGGCAGTTCAGCCCCAGCATTTT	CASSFGQAVQPQHF
TRBJ2-2	TRBD1	NA	15	TRBV5-1	TGCGCCAGCAGCTTGGTTGCAGGGGGCCCCGGGGAGCTGTTTTTT	CASSLVAGGPGELFF
TRBJ2-7	NA	NA	14	TRBV28	TGTGCCAGCAGCCCCCTGGTGAGACTCTACGAGCAGTACTTC	CASSPLVRLYEQYF
TRBJ2-7	NA	NA	14	TRBV4-1	TGCGCCAGCAGCCAAGGGGGGGACGTCGACGAGCAGTACTTC	CASSQGGDVDEQYF
TRBJ2-3	NA	once	16	TRBV9	TGTGCCAGCAGCGTGTCGGGGGGCCATAGCACAGATACGCAGTATTTT	CASSVSGGHSTDTQYF
TRBJ2-2	NA	NA	14	TRBV19	TGTGCCACCGCAGGACTCACGGGTACCGGGGAGCTGTTTTTT	CATAGLTGTGELFF
TRBJ2-5	TRBD1	NA	14	TRBV9	TGTGCCAGCAGCGCCGACAGGGGTGGAGAGACCCAGTACTTC	CASSADRGGETQYF
TRBJ1-5	NA	NA	14	TRBV28	TGTGCCAGCAGATCTCTCCTTCCGGGGGGGCCCCAGCATTTT	CASRSLLPGGPQHF
TRBJ1-1	TRBD1	NA	14	TRBV5-6	TGTGCCAGCAGCGCGGACAGGGTCCGGGGGCGAGCTTTCTTT	CASSADRVRGRAFF
TRBJ1-1	NA	once	16	TRBV5-4	TGTGCCAGCAGCGGGAGGTTCGGACTACGGAACACTGAAGCTTTCTTT	CASSGRFGLRNTEAFF
TRBJ1-5	TRBD1	NA	16	TRBV4-1	TGCGCCAGCAGCCAAGTTACAGCGGGACAGGGACGGCCCCAGCATTTT	CASSQVTAGQGRPQHF
TRBJ2-1	TRBD2	NA	21	TRBV5-1	TGCGCCAGCAGCCACCCTCGGGGGCTCGGACTAGCGGGAGATTCCTACAATGAGCAGTTCTTC	CASSHPRGLGLAGDSYNEQFF
TRBJ2-7	NA	NA	12	TRBV28	TGTGCCAGCAGTCTGGGGACTGCCGAGCAGTACTTC	CASSLGTAEQYF
TRBJ2-1	TRBD2	NA	11	TRBV27	TGTGCCAGCACCCGGGGGGATGAGCAGTTCTTC	CASTRGDEQFF
TRBJ2-1	NA	few	19	TRBV5-1	TGCGCCAGCAGCGACCTCGGACCAGGACTCAAAAACTCCTACAATGAGCAGTTCTTC	CASSDLGPGLKNSYNEQFF
TRBJ2-2	NA	NA	15	TRBV10-3	TGTGCCATCAGCTCGTCCACACCGAACACCGGGGAGCTGTTTTTT	CAISSSTPNTGELFF
TRBJ2-7	NA	NA	13	TRBV4-1	TGCGCCAGCAGCCACACTTCGGGCTACGAGCAGTACTTC	CASSHTSGYEQYF
TRBJ2-2	TRBD2	NA	17	TRBV7-9	TGTGCCAGCAGCCATTTAATGGCTAGCGGGAGAACCGGGGAGCTGTTTTTT	CASSHLMASGRTGELFF
TRBJ1-4	NA	NA	14	TRBV7-9	TGTGCCAGCAGCCTCACAACCCCTCTTGAAAAACTGTTTTTT	CASSLTTPLEKLFF